The 22 T cell receptor beta chains presented below share a single source sample, sequenced in a study of post-analysis software for immune sequencing data. Unique molecular identifiers were carried by the TCR beta cDNA libraries. TCRdb used MiXCR to reprocess the PCR reads, holding one entry per CDR3 protein. In the table there are approximately 690,000 distinct CDR3 sequences, 59% of which are singletons. These receptors' antigens are unknown. Findings and limits, study-wide: Controls had lower frequencies than patients of five or six TRBV segments, which included TRBV5-6, TRBV5-1 and TRBV20-1.

The specimen was blood. The receptors were gathered from a girl between 2 and 10 years old with multiple sclerosis.

The chain combines TRBV4-1 with TRBJ2-1, with 15 bases matching TRBD2. Germline V gene sequence: CDR1 MGHRA, CDR2 YSYEKL. The junction had 7 bases not matched to a gene; V was cut back by 4 bases and J by 9 bases. CDR3 length: 16 residues. The CDR3 DNA is TGCGCCAGCAGCCCCCGGACTAGCGGGAGGGTTCGTGAGCAGTTCTTC. Translated: CASSPRTSGRVREQFF.

This clonotype was counted at least ten times. The gene calls are TRBV3-1 and TRBJ2-1; 7 bases match TRBD2. CDR3 length: 15 residues. Germline trimming cut 1 base from V and 0 bases from J; bases unmatched to any gene: 0. Germline loops: CDR1 LGHDT, CDR2 YNNKEL (reference sequence). The CDR3 sequence is CASSQGGSSYNEQFF. For the CDR3, the DNA is TGTGCCAGCAGCCAAGGCGGGAGCTCCTACAATGAGCAGTTCTTC.

This clonotype showed up just a few times. The chain is built from TRBV11-1 and TRBJ1-2; 9 nucleotides align to TRBD1. The CDR3 length is 15 residues. Germline CDR1 SGHAT, CDR2 FQDESV (reference sequence). With V trimmed by 5 bases and J by 4 bases, 8 bases remained unmatched. The CDR3: CASSRNRGQVYGYTF. The CDR3 DNA sequence: TGTGCCAGCAGCCGAAACAGGGGGCAAGTCTATGGCTACACCTTC.

As for this clonotype: Germline and junction disagree at one end, which may indicate a read error. The DNA for the CDR3 is TGTGCCAGCAGTTATGGGACCTTTAGCAATCAGTCCCAGCATTTT. Encoded protein: CASSYGTFSNQSQHF. The rearrangement links TRBV5-5 to TRBJ1-5, with D possibly matching TRBD1 (5 bases). There are 15 residues in the CDR3. Germline V CDR1 and CDR2: SGHKS, YYEKEE (reference sequence).

The chain joins TRBV6-2 or TRBV6-3 to TRBJ2-3, with D tentatively TRBD2 (6 bases). Germline V gene data show CDR1 as MNHEY and CDR2 as SVGEGT. This CDR3 is built from 18 residues. V lost 0 bases to trimming and J lost 0 bases, with 16 bases between them. This CDR3 reads CASSYSIGLASSTDTQYF. As DNA, the CDR3 is TGTGCCAGCAGTTACTCGATTGGGCTAGCGTCGAGCACAGATACGCAGTATTTT.

This chain connects TRBV20-1 to TRBJ2-5; 8 bases agree with TRBD2. Germline V CDR1 and CDR2: DFQATT, SNEGSKA (reference sequence). The CDR3 is 12 amino acids. CDR3 DNA sequence: TGCAGCGGCGGACTAGCCCAAGAGACCCAGTACTTC. Residues: CSGGLAQETQYF.

The V gene is TRBV18, the J gene TRBJ2-1; the D gene is possibly TRBD2 (6 bases). The CDR3 runs to 18 residues. Germline V gene lookup returns CDR1 KGHSH and CDR2 LQKENI. V dropped 2 bases and J dropped 7 bases, with 24 bases sitting between them. This CDR3 is CASSPYGASARPGNEQFF. The CDR3 DNA follows: TGTGCCAGCTCACCATATGGGGCTAGCGCCCGCCCGGGGAATGAGCAGTTCTTC.

The chain combines TRBV9 with TRBJ2-3; 8 nucleotides align to TRBD2. The CDR3 has 14 amino acids. CDR1 SGDLS and CDR2 YYNGEE come from the germline V gene. Trimming cost V 4 bases and J 5 bases; bases outside gene matches: 6. The CDR3 loop reads CASSRSGRGDTQYF. The CDR3 DNA reads TGTGCCAGCAGCAGAAGCGGGAGAGGAGATACGCAGTATTTT.

The chain joins TRBV6-5 to TRBJ2-7, with TRBD1 identical over 8 bases. The DNA end is more similar to TRBJ2-5, so the J call may be wrong. The CDR3 consists of 14 residues. CDR1 and CDR2 from the germline V gene are MNHEY and SVGAGI. The chain's CDR3 is CASSYLTGDETQYF. In DNA form, the CDR3 reads TGTGCCAGCAGTTACTTGACAGGGGACGAGACCCAGTACTTC.

This clonotype was counted only a few times. The V call is TRBV7-9, the J call TRBJ2-7; D gene ambiguous. The CDR3 consists of 12 residues. V lost 8 bases, J lost 10 bases, and 18 bases lay in between. Looked up from germline, CDR1 is SEHNR and CDR2 is FQNEAQ (reference sequence). The CDR3: CASAAAANLQYF. In DNA form, the CDR3 reads TGTGCCAGCGCCGCCGCGGCTAACCTTCAGTACTTC.

V usage is TRBV28 and J usage is TRBJ2-7; D might be TRBD1 (5 bases). Germline CDR1 reads MDHEN; CDR2 reads SYDVKM. CDR3 length equals 13 residues. Trimming pared 5 bases from V and 5 bases from J, leaving 13 bases between. CDR3 in amino acids: CASSTGLRNEQYF. CDR3 coding DNA: TGTGCCAGCAGTACAGGTCTTAGGAACGAGCAGTACTTC.

This clonotype came up a few times. The chain combines TRBV5-5 with TRBJ2-7; possible D gene TRBD1, 5 bases. CDR1 and CDR2 from the germline V gene are SGHKS and YYEKEE (reference sequence). CDR3 length equals 14 residues. V was pared by 6 bases and J by 2 bases, with 15 bases between. The CDR3 nucleotides are TGTGCCAGCACTTGGGGCATACCAACCTACGAGCAGTACTTC. Its protein product is CASTWGIPTYEQYF.

The J gene is TRBJ1-1, the V gene TRBV12-3 or TRBV12-4; D call uncertain. The length of the CDR3 is 12 residues. The ends were cut back, 5 bases at V and 0 bases at J, with 4 bases in the middle. CDR3 loop: CASSKLNTEAFF. In DNA form, the CDR3 reads TGTGCCAGCAGTAAATTGAACACTGAAGCTTTCTTT.

The chain has TRBV11-2 and TRBJ1-2; possibly TRBD1 for D (6 bases). The germline V gene has CDR1 SGHAT and CDR2 FQNNGV. CDR3 size: 15 residues. Trimming stripped 0 bases from V and 4 bases from J, with 12 bases between. The CDR3 sequence: CASSLDDRTPYGYTF. The CDR3 coding sequence is TGTGCCAGCAGCTTAGACGACAGGACTCCCTATGGCTACACCTTC.

The rearrangement links TRBV29-1 to TRBJ2-1, with D possibly TRBD1 on 5 matching bases. The V end was cut by 8 bases, the J end by 9 bases, with 14 bases between. Germline V gene lookup returns CDR1 SQVTM and CDR2 ANQGSEA. The CDR3 has 11 amino acids. The CDR3 region is CSSESGSEQFF. The CDR3 DNA is TGCAGCTCCGAATCAGGGTCTGAGCAGTTCTTC.

The V gene is TRBV20-1, the J gene TRBJ2-5; TRBD2 agrees at 8 bases. After removal of 1 base from V and 5 bases from J, the junction contained 12 bases not matched to a gene. The CDR3 has 16 amino acids. Germline values: CDR1 DFQATT, CDR2 SNEGSKA (reference sequence). The CDR3 loop is CSARGQSGGRLETQYF. The CDR3 DNA reads as TGCAGTGCTAGAGGGCAGTCCGGCGGGAGGTTGGAGACCCAGTACTTC.

The V and J genes are TRBV20-1 and TRBJ2-1, with a tentative D call TRBD2 (5 bases). This CDR3 has 13 residues. The V end lost 5 bases, the J end lost 10 bases, and 18 bases lay between the germline ends. In germline, CDR1 is DFQATT, CDR2 SNEGSKA (reference sequence). CDR3 DNA sequence: TGCAGTGCTTTGGTACGGGGTACCGGAGAGCAGTTCTTC. It translates to CSALVRGTGEQFF.

This clonotype was found a few times. The DNA for the CDR3 is TGTGCCAGCAGCCAAGGACAGTCCCCATCCTACGAGCAGTACTTC. The encoded protein is CASSQGQSPSYEQYF. The rearrangement joins TRBV3-1 to TRBJ2-7; perhaps TRBD1 as D (5 bases). The V end was cut by 1 base, the J end by 1 base, with 11 bases between. This CDR3 is 15 amino acids long. Germline values: CDR1 LGHDT, CDR2 YNNKEL (reference sequence).

The J gene is TRBJ2-5, the V gene TRBV7-9; 7 bases are a match to TRBD1. Looked up from germline, CDR1 is SEHNR and CDR2 is FQNEAQ (reference sequence). J lost 1 base, V lost 5 bases, and 7 bases had no gene match. The CDR3 has 15 amino acids. CDR3 in amino acids: CASSHDRVVQETQYF. CDR3 in DNA: TGTGCCAGCAGCCATGACAGGGTTGTCCAAGAGACCCAGTACTTC.

The rearrangement links TRBV5-1 to TRBJ2-5; unclear D gene. The V gene's germline CDR1 is SGHRS and CDR2 YFSETQ. The CDR3 is 14 residues long. With 1 base removed from V and 0 bases from J, the gap between germline ends came to 7 bases. The CDR3 here is CASSLNLYQETQYF. CDR3 coding DNA: TGCGCCAGCAGCTTGAACTTGTACCAAGAGACCCAGTACTTC.

Only one count was recorded for this clonotype. J is TRBJ2-7 and V is TRBV7-8, with 10 bases matching TRBD1. The CDR3 consists of 17 residues. CDR1 is SGHVS, CDR2 FQNEAQ, per germline. After removal of 1 base from V and 3 bases from J, the junction contained 9 bases not matched to a gene. This CDR3 reads CASSLEGTGAIHYEQYF. CDR3 sequence (DNA): TGTGCCAGCAGCTTAGAGGGGACAGGGGCAATTCACTACGAGCAGTACTTC.

The chain combines TRBV24-1 with TRBJ2-1; the D gene is possibly TRBD1 (5 bases). The CDR3 loop spans 15 amino acids. Germline-derived CDR1 and CDR2 are KGHDR and SFDVKD. V lost 5 bases to trimming and J lost 0 bases, with 10 bases between them. In DNA form, the CDR3 reads TGTGCCACCAGTGCCGTGACAGTCTCCTACAATGAGCAGTTCTTC. Translated, it gives CATSAVTVSYNEQFF.